What follows are 19 T cell receptor beta chains derived from one specimen sequenced in a study of blood T cell repertoires in COVID-19. Clones were read by immunoSEQ multiplex PCR, and TCRdb kept only the in-frame ones, dropping some. The sample holds 130,000 or so clones, 84% seen once. The sequenced sample was peripheral blood. The receptors here all came from a woman aged 60-75 years with acute or convalescent COVID-19.

The rearrangement uses TRBV9 and TRBJ1-1; D possibly corresponds to TRBD1 (6 bases). V was trimmed by 0 bases and J by 4 bases, leaving 10 bases between them. Germline V gives CDR1 SGDLS, CDR2 YYNGEE. This CDR3 is built from 14 residues. Here the CDR3 DNA reads TGTGCCAGCAGCGTAGGAGGGGGAATCACTGAAGCTTTCTTT. Translated, it gives CASSVGGGITEAFF.

The chain combines TRBV19 with TRBJ1-5; 8 bases line up with TRBD1. The CDR3 is 15 amino acids. V shed 1 base, J shed 6 bases, and the junction held 5 bases outside the gene matches. Germline values: CDR1 LNHDA, CDR2 SQIVND (reference sequence). This CDR3 is CASSIGTGWTQPQHF. Written as DNA, the CDR3 is TGTGCCAGTAGTATAGGGACAGGGTGGACTCAGCCCCAGCATTTT.

This chain joins TRBV4-2 and TRBJ1-2, with D unresolved. Trimming left V 6 bases short and J 2 bases short, with 10 bases between. The CDR3 consists of 13 residues. Looked up from germline, CDR1 is LGHNA and CDR2 is YNFKEQ. CDR3 residues: CASSPEGNYGYTF. The CDR3 DNA is TGTGCCAGCAGTCCGGAGGGAAACTATGGCTACACCTTC.

The chain recombines TRBV19 with TRBJ2-3; D uncertain. The CDR3 loop spans 14 amino acids. Germline CDR1 LNHDA, CDR2 SQIVND (reference sequence). Trimming pared 1 base from V and 6 bases from J, leaving 11 bases between. The CDR3 bases are TGTGCCAGTAGTATAGGCCCAGTCCCGGATACGCAGTATTTT. Residues: CASSIGPVPDTQYF.

This chain uses TRBV24-1 with TRBJ1-5; TRBD1 agrees at 10 bases. With V trimmed by 0 bases and J by 8 bases, 21 bases remained unmatched. The germline V gene has CDR1 KGHDR and CDR2 SFDVKD. The CDR3 has 21 amino acids. Here the CDR3 DNA reads TGTGCCACCAGTGATTTGCCCCGGACAGGGGGTTCGTCTTCTGATGGGGAGCCCCAGCATTTT. Protein product: CATSDLPRTGGSSSDGEPQHF.

V gene TRBV19 combines with J gene TRBJ1-6; no definite D call. V was trimmed by 3 bases and J by 9 bases, leaving 12 bases between them. The CDR3 is 14 residues long. Germline CDR1 and CDR2: LNHDA and SQIVND (reference sequence). The CDR3 region has the DNA TGTGCCAGTAGTATGGGAGGGTTGGGTTCACCCCTCCACTTT. Residues: CASSMGGLGSPLHF.

The chain employs TRBV5-4 and TRBJ1-1; 8 nucleotides align to TRBD1. This CDR3 is built from 15 residues. V was clipped by 0 bases and J by 0 bases; unmatched bases: 1. Germline CDR1 and CDR2: SGHNT and YYREEE (reference sequence). CDR3 sequence (DNA): TGTGCCAGCAGCTTGGTGGACAGGGTGAACACTGAAGCTTTCTTT. Translated: CASSLVDRVNTEAFF.

This clone was found a few times. The chain joins TRBV5-4 to TRBJ1-1, with TRBD1 as a possible D gene (5 bases). From germline, CDR1 is SGHNT and CDR2 YYREEE (reference sequence). CDR3 size: 13 residues. The V end lost 9 bases, the J end lost 10 bases, and 22 bases lay between the germline ends. CDR3 sequence: CATSFRGERLAFF. The DNA for the CDR3 is TGTGCCACTTCCTTCCGGGGGGAACGATTAGCTTTCTTT.

The genes are TRBV6-5 and TRBJ1-1; D not resolved. Per the germline V gene, CDR1 is MNHEY and CDR2 is SVGAGI. Deletions cut 0 bases from V and 0 bases from J, with 8 bases between. The CDR3 length is 15 residues. The CDR3 sequence: CASSYSAQMNTEAFF. The CDR3 DNA follows: TGTGCCAGCAGTTACTCGGCACAAATGAACACTGAAGCTTTCTTT.

V and J are TRBV4-2 and TRBJ2-1, with 10 bases lining up with TRBD1. This CDR3 has 15 residues. J was trimmed by 14 bases and V by 6 bases; bases with no gene match: 16. Germline assignment: CDR1 LGHNA and CDR2 YNFKEQ. The DNA for the CDR3 is TGTGCCAGCAGTATACCGGGACAGGGGAATGGTATAGAGTTCTTC. Encoded protein: CASSIPGQGNGIEFF.

This chain connects TRBV28 to TRBJ1-2; D is ambiguous. The CDR3 runs to 12 residues. The germline gives CDR1 MDHEN, CDR2 SYDVKM. The V end was cut by 4 bases, the J end by 8 bases, with 11 bases between. Written as DNA, the CDR3 is TGTGCCAGCAGTTGGCTTACTAAGGGCTACACCTTC. As protein: CASSWLTKGYTF.

The V gene is TRBV12-3 or TRBV12-4, the J gene TRBJ1-2; D remains ambiguous. This CDR3 is built from 12 residues. Trimming removed 7 bases from V and 5 bases from J, with 11 bases in between. The CDR3 here is CASTEGRYGYTF. The CDR3 DNA is TGTGCCAGCACTGAGGGAAGGTATGGCTACACCTTC.

V is TRBV5-1 and J is TRBJ1-3, with D perhaps TRBD1 (5 bases). Per the germline V gene, CDR1 is SGHRS and CDR2 is YFSETQ. Deletions cut 0 bases from V and 2 bases from J, with 9 bases between. The CDR3 runs 15 residues. The CDR3 DNA sequence: TGCGCCAGCAGCTTGGACCAGGGCCCTGGAAACACCATATATTTT. Translating gives CASSLDQGPGNTIYF.

This clone showed up just once. DNA for the CDR3: TGTGCCAGCCTCCCGAGGGAGGCCGGTGAAGCTTTCTTT. Protein sequence: CASLPREAGEAFF. V usage is TRBV7-9 and J usage is TRBJ1-1; no firm D call. The CDR3 has 13 amino acids. The germline V gene encodes CDR1 SEHNR and CDR2 FQNEAQ (reference sequence). Trimming shortened V by 8 bases and J by 7 bases, and 17 bases separated the two germline ends.

This rearrangement joins TRBV18 to TRBJ1-5; D not certain. CDR3 size: 15 residues. Germline values: CDR1 KGHSH, CDR2 LQKENI. The V end lost 1 base, the J end lost 3 bases, and 10 bases lay between the germline ends. The CDR3 sequence is CASSPRAQVNQPQHF. The CDR3 DNA reads TGTGCCAGCTCACCACGGGCGCAGGTCAATCAGCCCCAGCATTTT.

V is TRBV6-1 and J is TRBJ1-5; D ambiguous. This CDR3 region has 13 residues. V was trimmed by 1 base and J by 5 bases, leaving 6 bases between them. Germline loops: CDR1 MNHNS, CDR2 SASEGT. CDR3 protein: CASSEGSHQPQHF. The CDR3, as DNA: TGTGCCAGCAGTGAAGGGAGTCATCAGCCCCAGCATTTT.

The gene calls are TRBV7-2 and TRBJ2-7, with D unresolved. The CDR3 has 14 residues. Germline CDR1 is SGHTA and CDR2 is FQGNSA. V gave up 1 base and J gave up 6 bases, with 13 bases separating them. In DNA form, the CDR3 reads TGTGCCAGCAGCTTAGAAGCGAGTTTTAGCGAGCAGTACGTC. This translates into CASSLEASFSEQYV.

This clone was observed once. This CDR3 fails to terminate in the conserved phenylalanine or tryptophan, so it likely reflects a read error. The DNA is omitted, as the CDR3 cannot be located on it reliably, and the CDR3 follows TCRdb's listing. This chain links TRBV5-1 with TRBJ2-3; the D call in the table, TRBD1, was not verified against the DNA. Germline V gene data show CDR1 as SGHRS and CDR2 as YFSETQ. The CDR3 length is 9 residues, termini included. The CDR3 sequence is CASSFGGSL.

Turning to this clone: The sample has other DNA sequences that encode this CDR3 too. The chain links TRBV2 to TRBJ1-5, with D unclear. Germline assignment: CDR1 SNHLY and CDR2 FYNNEI. Trimming took 1 base from V and 5 from J, leaving 6 bases between them. CDR3 size: 13 residues. The CDR3 protein is CASSEGRYQPQHF. The CDR3 region has the DNA TGTGCCAGCAGTGAAGGCAGATATCAGCCCCAGCATTTT.